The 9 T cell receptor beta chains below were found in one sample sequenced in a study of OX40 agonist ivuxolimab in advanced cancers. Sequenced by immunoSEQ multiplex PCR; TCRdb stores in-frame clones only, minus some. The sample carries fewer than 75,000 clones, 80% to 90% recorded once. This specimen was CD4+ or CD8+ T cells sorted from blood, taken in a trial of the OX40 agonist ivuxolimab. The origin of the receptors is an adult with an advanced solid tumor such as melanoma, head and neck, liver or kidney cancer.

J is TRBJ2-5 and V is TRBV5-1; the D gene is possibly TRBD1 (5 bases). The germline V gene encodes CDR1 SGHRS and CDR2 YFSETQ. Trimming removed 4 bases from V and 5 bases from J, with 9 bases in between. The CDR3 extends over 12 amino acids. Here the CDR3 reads CASSTHRETQYF. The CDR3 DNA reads TGCGCCAGCAGCACGCACAGGGAGACCCAGTACTTC. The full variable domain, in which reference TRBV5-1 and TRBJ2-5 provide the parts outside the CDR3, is KAGVTQTPRYLIKTRGQQVTLSCSPISGHRSVSWYQQTPGQGLQFLFEYFSETQRNKGNFPGRFSGRQFSNSRSEMNVSTLELGDSALYLCASSTHRETQYFGPGTRLLVL.

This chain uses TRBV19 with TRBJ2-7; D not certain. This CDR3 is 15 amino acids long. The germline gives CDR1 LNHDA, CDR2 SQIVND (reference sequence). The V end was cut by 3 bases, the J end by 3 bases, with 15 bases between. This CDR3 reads CASSIDPPSGYEQYF. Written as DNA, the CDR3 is TGTGCCAGTAGTATCGATCCCCCAAGTGGCTACGAGCAGTACTTC.

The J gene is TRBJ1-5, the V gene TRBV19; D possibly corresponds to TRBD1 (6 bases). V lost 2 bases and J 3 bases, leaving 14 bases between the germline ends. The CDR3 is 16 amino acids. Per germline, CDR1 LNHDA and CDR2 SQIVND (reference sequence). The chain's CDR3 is CASSILKGQNNQPQHF. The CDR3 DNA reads TGTGCCAGTAGTATACTAAAAGGACAGAACAATCAGCCCCAGCATTTT.

The CDR3 region is CASSQAGENTEAFF. In nucleotides, the CDR3 is TGCGCCAGCAGCCAAGCGGGGGAGAACACTGAAGCTTTCTTT. The chain employs TRBV4-1 and TRBJ1-1; D possibly corresponds to TRBD1 (5 bases). Germline CDR1 MGHRA, CDR2 YSYEKL. The V gene lost 1 base and the J gene lost 1 base, with 7 bases spanning the gap. The CDR3 covers 14 residues.

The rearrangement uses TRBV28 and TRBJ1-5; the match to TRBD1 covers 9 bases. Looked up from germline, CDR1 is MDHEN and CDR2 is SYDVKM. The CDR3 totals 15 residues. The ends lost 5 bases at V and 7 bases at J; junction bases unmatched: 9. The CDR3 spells CASSGRGQGSQPQHF. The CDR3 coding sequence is TGTGCCAGCAGTGGCAGAGGACAGGGGAGCCAGCCCCAGCATTTT.

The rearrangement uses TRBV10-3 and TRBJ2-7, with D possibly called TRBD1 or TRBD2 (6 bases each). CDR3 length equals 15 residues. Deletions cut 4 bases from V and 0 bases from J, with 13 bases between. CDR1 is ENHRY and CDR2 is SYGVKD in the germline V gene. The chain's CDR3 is CAISGGAGNSYEQYF. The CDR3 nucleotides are TGTGCCATCAGTGGGGGGGCGGGGAACTCCTACGAGCAGTACTTC.

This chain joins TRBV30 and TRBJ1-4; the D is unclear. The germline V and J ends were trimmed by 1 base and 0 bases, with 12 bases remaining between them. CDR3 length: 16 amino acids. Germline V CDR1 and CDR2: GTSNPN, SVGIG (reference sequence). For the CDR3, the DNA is TGTGCCTGGAGTGGACGGGAGATTGCAACTAATGAAAAACTGTTTTTT. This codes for CAWSGREIATNEKLFF.

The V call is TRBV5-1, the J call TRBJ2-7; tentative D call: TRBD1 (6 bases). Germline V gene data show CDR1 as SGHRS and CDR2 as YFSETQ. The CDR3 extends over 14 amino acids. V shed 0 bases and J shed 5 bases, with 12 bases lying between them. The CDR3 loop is CASSLVLQGNEQYF. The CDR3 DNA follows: TGCGCCAGCAGCTTGGTTCTACAGGGCAACGAGCAGTACTTC. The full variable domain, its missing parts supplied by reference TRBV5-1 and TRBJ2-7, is KAGVTQTPRYLIKTRGQQVTLSCSPISGHRSVSWYQQTPGQGLQFLFEYFSETQRNKGNFPGRFSGRQFSNSRSEMNVSTLELGDSALYLCASSLVLQGNEQYFGPGTRLTVT.

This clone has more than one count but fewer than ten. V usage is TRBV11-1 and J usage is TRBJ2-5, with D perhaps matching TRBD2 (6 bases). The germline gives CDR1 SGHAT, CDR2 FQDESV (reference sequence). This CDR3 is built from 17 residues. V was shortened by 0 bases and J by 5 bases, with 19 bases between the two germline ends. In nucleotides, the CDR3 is TGTGCCAGCAGCTTAGCCGGTGGAGGGATATTAAAGGAGACCCAGTACTTC. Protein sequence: CASSLAGGGILKETQYF.